This is a list of T cell receptor beta chains from one sample in a study of blood T cell repertoires in COVID-19. Produced via immunoSEQ multiplex PCR; TCRdb's table is partial and in-frame only. Here the sample spans roughly 200,000 clones, roughly 86% being singletons. The sequencing input was peripheral blood. The source is a man between 60 and 70 years old with acute or convalescent COVID-19. The CDR3 runs from the conserved cysteine through the conserved F or W. The D gene is left open where the match is weak. Clone sizes are given selectively: once, few, many, or a class where the clone is expanded.

size: once; D: -; V: TRBV11-2; J: TRBJ1-2; DNA: TGTGCCAGCAGCTTAGGATGGGGGCGCGGCTATGGCTACACCTTC; CDR3: CASSLGWGRGYGYTF
size: -; D: -; V: TRBV18; J: TRBJ1-2; DNA: TGTGCCAGCTCACCACCGGACAAGTATGGCTACACCTTC; CDR3: CASSPPDKYGYTF
size: -; D: -; V: TRBV28; J: TRBJ1-5; DNA: TGTGCCAGCGGGTGGAGCGGGAAGGGCTCTAATCAGCCCCAGCATTTT; CDR3: CASGWSGKGSNQPQHF
size: -; D: -; V: TRBV11-3; J: TRBJ1-4; DNA: TGTGCCAGCAGCTCCCTGTGGAGCCCCAACCCGGCAACTAATGAAAAACTGTTTTTT; CDR3: CASSSLWSPNPATNEKLFF
size: -; D: TRBD1; V: TRBV25-1; J: TRBJ1-6; DNA: TGTGCCAGCAGTGAATGGGCAGGGGGCATCAATTCACCCCTCCACTTT; CDR3: CASSEWAGGINSPLHF
size: -; D: TRBD2; V: TRBV30; J: TRBJ2-3; DNA: TGTGCCTGGAGTGTCCAGCGGGGGGGAACAGATACGCAGTATTTT; CDR3: CAWSVQRGGTDTQYF
size: -; D: TRBD2; V: TRBV19; J: TRBJ2-3; DNA: TGTGCCAGTACTCCCTGGCGGGGGGGTGCAGATACGCAGTATTTT; CDR3: CASTPWRGGADTQYF
size: -; D: -; V: TRBV11-1; J: TRBJ2-1; DNA: TGTGCCAGCAGCTTAGTTGGACTAGGGGGTGGTGAGCAGTTCTTC; CDR3: CASSLVGLGGGEQFF
size: few; D: TRBD1; V: TRBV15; J: TRBJ2-3; DNA: TGTGCCACCAGCAGAGTCAGGACAGGGGGCACAGATACGCAGTATTTT; CDR3: CATSRVRTGGTDTQYF
size: -; D: TRBD2; V: TRBV15; J: TRBJ2-4; DNA: TGTGCCACCAGCAAATTTTCTAGCGGGGGGAAAAACATTCAGTACTTC; CDR3: CATSKFSSGGKNIQYF
size: -; D: TRBD2; V: TRBV5-4; J: TRBJ2-2; DNA: TGTGCCAGCAGCTTGGAGGCAGCGGGGGCGGGGACCGGGGAGCTGTTTTTT; CDR3: CASSLEAAGAGTGELFF
size: -; D: -; V: TRBV9; J: TRBJ2-3; DNA: TGTGCCAGCAGCGTTCCTAGCGACCACACAGATACGCAGTATTTT; CDR3: CASSVPSDHTDTQYF